This T cell receptor beta chain was recovered during a study of T cell repertoires in cytomegalovirus infection. Study overall: As its CMV epitopes, the study selected recently identified HLA-C-restricted and well-studied HLA-B-restricted targets. Both a matching HLA type and CMV infection were indicated by public TCR beta signatures.

Broader study findings: The ex vivo response showed dominance by HLA-C-restricted CMV-specific TCR beta clonotypes. People with CMV and the relevant HLA were identified by cumulative public TCR beta family frequency.

One entry per CDR3 protein results from TCRdb running MiXCR on the reads. Counted here are approximately 500,000 distinct CDR3 sequences, around 30% occurring once; the ten biggest clones make up 17%. About this clonotype itself: Its antigen is currently unknown.

CDR1 and CDR2 from the germline V gene are MNHEY and SMNVEV (reference sequence). Losses at the gene ends were 5 bases for V and 7 bases for J; bases not matched to a gene: 12. CDR3 length: 15 amino acids. V gene TRBV27 combines with J gene TRBJ2-7, with 9 bases matching TRBD1. Material: cultured PBMCs, obtained from culture after CMV antigen stimulation. This TCR was recovered from a human donor in good health (CMV status not recorded). Some clones in this sample may be carry-over from other donors' samples. CDR3 nucleotide sequence: TGTGCCAGCAGTCCGTTGACAGGGGGGGAGTCGGAGCAGTACTTC. Translated, it gives CASSPLTGGESEQYF.